The next 21 T cell receptor beta chains were all read from a single sample in a study of CD8+ T cells in alopecia areata. Treatment given: oral pan-JAK inhibitor, 5-10 mg twice daily. Once RNA had been extracted, it was reverse transcribed into cDNA to act as the sequencing template. This table comes from immunoSEQ multiplex PCR, and its TCRdb copy is limited to in-frame clones, with some not included. The sample holds roughly 280,000 clones; 60% are singletons and the top ten take 0.75% to 0.95%. The specimen comprised CD4+ T cells sorted from blood, sampled at roughly week 53, from a patient treated with tofacitinib. The receptors were sampled from a human donor with alopecia areata.

The chain recombines TRBV15 with TRBJ1-6; weak D call: TRBD1 (6 bases). Looked up from germline, CDR1 is LNHNV and CDR2 is YYDKDF (reference sequence). The CDR3 sequence is 18 residues long. Trimming took 3 bases from V and 4 from J, leaving 19 bases between them. CDR3 in amino acids: CATSRQLPPGQYNSPLHF. Here the CDR3 DNA reads TGTGCCACCAGCAGGCAGCTACCTCCGGGACAATATAATTCACCCCTCCACTTT.

This clone came up a few times. The J gene is TRBJ1-4, the V gene TRBV4-1; D gene unclear. The germline CDR1 and CDR2 sequences are MGHRA and YSYEKL. This CDR3 has 17 residues. Trimming removed 2 bases from V and 3 bases from J, with 16 bases in between. Here the CDR3 DNA reads TGCGCCAGCAGCCAACTCTCTCTGGCTGGGGCTAATGAAAAACTGTTTTTT. Protein sequence: CASSQLSLAGANEKLFF.

The rearrangement uses TRBV7-9 and TRBJ2-5, with 10 bases lining up with TRBD1. The CDR3 has 15 residues. V shed 0 bases and J 4 bases; nucleotides not matched to a gene: 2. From germline, CDR1 is SEHNR and CDR2 FQNEAQ (reference sequence). This chain's CDR3 is CASSLAGTGVETQYF. The CDR3 bases are TGTGCCAGCAGCTTAGCCGGGACAGGGGTAGAGACCCAGTACTTC.

On this clone itself: Distinct nucleotide sequences in the sample also encode this CDR3. The gene calls are TRBV5-6 and TRBJ2-1, with 9 bases identical to TRBD2. There are 16 residues in the CDR3. V lost 0 bases to trimming and J lost 2 bases; unmatched junction nucleotides: 3. CDR1 SGHDT and CDR2 YYEEEE come from the germline V gene. The CDR3 nucleotides are TGTGCCAGCAGCTTGGTGGCGGGGGGGCCCTACAATGAGCAGTTCTTC. This encodes CASSLVAGGPYNEQFF.

The sample holds a few counts of this clone. The chain links TRBV29-1 to TRBJ2-7, with D perhaps being TRBD1 or TRBD2 (6 bases each). CDR3 length: 11 residues. Germline values: CDR1 SQVTM, CDR2 ANQGSEA. V lost 8 bases and J lost 3, with 11 bases in between. CDR3 DNA: TGCAGCATAGGGGGAGGCTACGAGCAGTACTTC. Its translation: CSIGGGYEQYF.

This chain uses TRBV5-1 with TRBJ1-1; perhaps TRBD1 as D (5 bases). The CDR3 has 15 amino acids. Trimming cost V 2 bases and J 0 bases, with 11 bases left between them. Germline CDR1 and CDR2: SGHRS and YFSETQ. CDR3 nucleotide sequence: TGCGCCAGCAGCTTACCGACAGAGTTGAACACTGAAGCTTTCTTT. Amino acid sequence: CASSLPTELNTEAFF.

The V gene is TRBV29-1, the J gene TRBJ1-1; TRBD1 matches 8 bases. V shed 4 bases, J shed 4 bases, and the junction held 2 bases outside the gene matches. The CDR3 is 12 residues long. The germline V gene has CDR1 SQVTM and CDR2 ANQGSEA. CDR3: CSVGQGTTEAFF. Written as DNA, the CDR3 is TGCAGCGTTGGACAGGGGACCACTGAAGCTTTCTTT. Looking up the rest from reference TRBV29-1 and TRBJ1-1 gives the full variable domain: SAVISQKPSRDICQRGTSLTIQCQVDSQVTMMFWYRQQPGQSLTLIATANQGSEATYESGFVIDKFPISRPNLTFSTLTVSNMSPEDSSIYLCSVGQGTTEAFFGQGTRLTVV.

The chain recombines TRBV7-3 with TRBJ2-3, with D possibly matching TRBD1 (7 bases). CDR1 is SGHTA, CDR2 FQGTGA, per germline. The CDR3 sequence is 16 residues long. V lost 5 bases and J 4 bases, leaving 19 bases between the germline ends. The CDR3: CASSPLTGRYSDTQYF. DNA of the CDR3: TGTGCCAGCAGCCCGCTGACAGGGAGGTATTCAGATACGCAGTATTTT.

This clone was picked up a small number of times. J is TRBJ2-7 and V is TRBV5-1; the D gene is possibly TRBD2 (5 bases). The germline V and J ends were trimmed by 0 bases and 3 bases, with 10 bases remaining between them. The CDR3 length is 14 residues. In germline, CDR1 is SGHRS, CDR2 YFSETQ. CDR3: CASSLVGENYEQYF. CDR3 DNA: TGCGCCAGCAGCTTGGTCGGGGAGAACTACGAGCAGTACTTC.

The chain employs TRBV7-2 and TRBJ1-5; no clear D gene. The CDR3 contains 17 residues. V shed 5 bases and J shed 0 bases, with 17 bases lying between them. CDR1 is SGHTA, CDR2 FQGNSA, per germline. The CDR3, as DNA: TGTGCCAGCAGCCGCCCTGACCCCCACTATAGCAATCAGCCCCAGCATTTT. Its protein product is CASSRPDPHYSNQPQHF.

The CDR3, as DNA: TGTGCCAGCAGCCTGACTAATACGGGGACCCAGTACTTC. Protein sequence: CASSLTNTGTQYF. V usage is TRBV7-2 and J usage is TRBJ2-5, with D perhaps TRBD2 (5 bases). The CDR3 is 13 residues long. Germline loops: CDR1 SGHTA, CDR2 FQGNSA. Between the trimmed V and J ends, which lost 5 bases and 7 bases, there was a span of 14 bases.

This chain connects TRBV14 to TRBJ2-5; 11 positions match TRBD1. From germline, CDR1 is SGHDN and CDR2 FVKESK. The CDR3 covers 14 residues. The CDR3 DNA reads TGTGGGTCGCATGGACAGGGGGCGAAAGAGACCCAGTACTTC. Residues: CGSHGQGAKETQYF.

J is TRBJ2-7 and V is TRBV2; TRBD1 is a possible D gene (6 bases). Trimming shortened V by 2 bases and J by 6 bases, and 17 bases separated the two germline ends. This CDR3 is built from 15 residues. From germline, CDR1 is SNHLY and CDR2 FYNNEI. The CDR3 spells CASSERGQKRGEQYF. CDR3 coding DNA: TGTGCCAGCAGTGAACGGGGACAAAAACGTGGCGAGCAGTACTTC.

The chain is built from TRBV7-3 and TRBJ2-6; tentative D call: TRBD2 (6 bases). Germline V gives CDR1 SGHTA, CDR2 FQGTGA. The CDR3 consists of 17 residues. Deletions cut 0 bases from V and 1 base from J, with 10 bases between. The CDR3 coding sequence is TGTGCCAGCAGCTTAACCCCGACTAGATCTGGGGCCAACGTCCTGACTTTC. Protein product: CASSLTPTRSGANVLTF.

The V and J genes are TRBV10-2 and TRBJ2-1; D gene ambiguous. V shed 8 bases and J shed 2 bases, with 7 bases lying between them. The V gene's germline CDR1 is WSHSY and CDR2 SAAADI. CDR3 size: 12 residues. For the CDR3, the DNA is TGCGCCAGCGGCCAGGCCTACAATGAGCAGTTCTTC. Translating it yields CASGQAYNEQFF.

The J gene is TRBJ2-1, the V gene TRBV9; TRBD2 agrees at 9 bases. The CDR3 sequence is 15 residues long. After removal of 2 bases from V and 6 bases from J, the junction contained 6 bases not matched to a gene. The V gene's germline CDR1 is SGDLS and CDR2 YYNGEE. The CDR3 DNA reads TGTGCCAGCAGCGTGGGCTTGCGGGGGGGCAATGAGCAGTTCTTC. Encoded protein: CASSVGLRGGNEQFF.

This sequence joins TRBV6-5 and TRBJ1-2; 10 nucleotides line up with TRBD1. Trimming removed 8 bases from V and 5 bases from J; junction bases left unmatched: 11. In germline, CDR1 is MNHEY, CDR2 SVGAGI. The CDR3 runs to 15 residues. CDR3 DNA: TGTGCCAGCGGACAGGGGGGATCGATCGCTTATGGCTACACCTTC. Amino acids: CASGQGGSIAYGYTF.

Only a few counts were recorded for this clone. The rearrangement uses TRBV7-3 and TRBJ2-1, with D hard to call. V lost 3 bases and J lost 2, with 5 bases in between. Per the germline V gene, CDR1 is SGHTA and CDR2 is FQGTGA. This CDR3 spans 13 amino acids. In DNA, the CDR3 is TGTGCCAGCAGCTTGGTCCCCTACAATGAGCAGTTCTTC. Translation gives CASSLVPYNEQFF. The full variable domain, its missing parts supplied by reference TRBV7-3 and TRBJ2-1, is GAGVSQTPSNKVTEKGKYVELRCDPISGHTALYWYRQSLGQGPEFLIYFQGTGAADDSGLPNDRFFAVRPEGSVSTLKIQRTERGDSAVYLCASSLVPYNEQFFGPGTRLTVL.

Written as DNA, the CDR3 is TGTGCCAGCAGCCCAGCCGGGACAGAGAAAAACTATGGCTACACCTTC. Translating gives CASSPAGTEKNYGYTF. The rearrangement joins TRBV9 to TRBJ1-2; 7 positions agree with TRBD1. V lost 4 bases to trimming and J lost 2 bases; unmatched junction nucleotides: 11. CDR1 is SGDLS, CDR2 YYNGEE, per germline. This CDR3 comprises 16 residues.

This chain uses TRBV29-1 with TRBJ1-1; TRBD1 might be the D (5 bases). V dropped 3 bases and J dropped 4 bases, with 6 bases sitting between them. This CDR3 is 11 amino acids long. Germline loops: CDR1 SQVTM, CDR2 ANQGSEA. The CDR3 DNA sequence: TGCAGCGTTGATGGGGGCACTGAAGCTTTCTTT. It codes for CSVDGGTEAFF. Together with reference TRBV29-1 and TRBJ1-1, the CDR3 gives the full variable domain: SAVISQKPSRDICQRGTSLTIQCQVDSQVTMMFWYRQQPGQSLTLIATANQGSEATYESGFVIDKFPISRPNLTFSTLTVSNMSPEDSSIYLCSVDGGTEAFFGQGTRLTVV.

The chain carries TRBV27 and TRBJ1-6; 12 bases line up with TRBD1. The ends lost 3 bases at V and 12 bases at J; junction bases unmatched: 3. The CDR3 consists of 14 residues. Germline loops: CDR1 MNHEY, CDR2 SMNVEV (reference sequence). The CDR3 DNA is TGTGCCAGCAGTTTTCGGGACAGGGGGCTACCCCTCCACTTT. Translating gives CASSFRDRGLPLHF.